This T cell receptor beta chain was obtained from a study of T cell repertoires in cytomegalovirus infection. Overall study: Shared public TCR beta signatures pointed to both CMV infection and a matching HLA type. Study-level findings and limits: Accumulated public TCR beta family frequency recognized individuals carrying CMV together with the relevant HLA. Within the response measured ex vivo, HLA-C-restricted CMV-specific TCR beta clonotypes were dominant.

TCRdb fed the reads into MiXCR, producing one record per CDR3 protein. Among approximately 1,000,000 distinct CDR3 sequences listed, approximately 33% were seen once. Germline V lookup: CDR1 SGHDT, CDR2 YYEEEE. This CDR3 spans 16 amino acids. Trimming removed 3 bases from V and 3 bases from J; junction bases left unmatched: 7. Concerning this clonotype itself: The antigen remains undetermined.

This specimen consisted of cultured CD8+ T cells from PBMCs, obtained from culture after CMV antigen stimulation. This TCR was sampled from a human donor in good health (CMV status not recorded). Some clones in this sample may be carry-over from other donors' samples. The gene calls are TRBV5-6 and TRBJ1-5, with 9 nucleotides matching TRBD1. CDR3 sequence reads: CASSSRDRVSNQPQHF. The DNA for the CDR3 is TGTGCCAGCAGCTCCCGGGACAGGGTTTCCAATCAGCCCCAGCATTTT. Combining the CDR3 with reference TRBV5-6 and TRBJ1-5 gives the whole variable domain DAGVTQSPTHLIKTRGQQVTLRCSPKSGHDTVSWYQQALGQGPQFIFQYYEEEERQRGNFPDRFSGHQFPNYSSELNVNALLLGDSALYLCASSSRDRVSNQPQHFGDGTRLSIL.